This T cell receptor (beta chain) came from a study of T cells in women clearing cervical HPV infection. Germline V lookup: CDR1 MNHNS, CDR2 SASEGT. Trimming took 4 bases from V and 0 from J, leaving 14 bases between them. The CDR3 covers 16 residues. Method: immunoSEQ multiplex PCR; TCRdb's copy keeps in-frame clones and lacks some. Recorded for this sample: over 35,000 clones. As to this clone: The read ends 3 residues early relative to the CDR3; the germline J gene fills the gap.

V is TRBV6-1 and J is TRBJ2-3; weak D call: TRBD2 (6 bases). The sequencing sample was made of blood buffy coat. This TCR was sampled from a woman between 18 and 69 years old with a cervical HPV16 infection that either progressed to CIN3+ or cleared (not recorded which). The covered CDR3 bases are TGTGCCAGCAGTGCGGGACTCGGACTTAGCACAGATACG. It encodes CASSAGLGLSTDT. The complete CDR3 sequence is CASSAGLGLSTDTQYF.